This T cell receptor (beta chain) was identified during a study of T cell responses to AZD1222 COVID-19 vaccine. The study's findings and limits: Donors, mostly white British, included more females; clonal diversity was possibly underestimated.

Assay: immunoSEQ multiplex PCR; the TCRdb copy retains only in-frame clones and omits some. The data hold around 96,000 clones, with about 86% observed a single time. The CDR3 has 13 residues. The V end lost 2 bases, the J end lost 7 bases, and 9 bases lay between the germline ends. CDR1 is ENHRY and CDR2 is SYGVKD in the germline V gene. Researchers grouped second doses given at about 4 or about 12 weeks into one pool. Remarks on this clone: Its antigen is undetermined.

The gene calls are TRBV10-3 and TRBJ1-3; possibly TRBD1 for D (5 bases). This TCR came from an adult who received the AZD1222 COVID-19 vaccine. The source material was peripheral blood, sampled 28 days after the second AZD1222 dose. This CDR3 is CAISETNRNTIYF. The CDR3 DNA reads TGTGCCATCAGTGAGACTAACAGGAACACCATATATTTT.